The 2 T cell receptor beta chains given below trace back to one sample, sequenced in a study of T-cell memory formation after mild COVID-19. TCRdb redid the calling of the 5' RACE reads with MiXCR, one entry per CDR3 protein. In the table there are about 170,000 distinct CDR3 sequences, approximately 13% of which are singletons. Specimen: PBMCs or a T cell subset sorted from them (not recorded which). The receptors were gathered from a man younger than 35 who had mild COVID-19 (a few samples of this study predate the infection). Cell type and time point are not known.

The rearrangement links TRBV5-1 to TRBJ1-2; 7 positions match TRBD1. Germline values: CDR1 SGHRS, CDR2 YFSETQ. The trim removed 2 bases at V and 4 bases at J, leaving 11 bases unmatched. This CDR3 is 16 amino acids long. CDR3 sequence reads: CASSFLTGRGPYGYTF. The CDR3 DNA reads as TGCGCCAGCAGCTTCCTGACAGGGAGGGGGCCCTATGGCTACACCTTC.

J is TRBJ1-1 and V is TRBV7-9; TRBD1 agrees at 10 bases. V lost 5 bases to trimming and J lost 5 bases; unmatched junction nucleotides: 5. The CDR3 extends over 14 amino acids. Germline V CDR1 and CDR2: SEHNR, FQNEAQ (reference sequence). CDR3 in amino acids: CASSRGQGETEAFF. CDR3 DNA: TGTGCCAGCAGCCGAGGACAGGGGGAAACTGAAGCTTTCTTT.